This T cell receptor (beta chain) was profiled in a study of identical twins. This clonotype turned up a few times. Its antigen remains unidentified. General study findings and limits: Twin-shared out-of-frame alpha sequences showed excess low generation probability.

A universal primer site was created by template switching, with the cDNA bearing unique molecular identifiers. MiXCR, applied by TCRdb to the 5' RACE reads, yields one record per CDR3 protein. This table holds more than 200,000 distinct CDR3 sequences, over 8% found once. This CDR3 has 12 residues. V dropped 0 bases and J dropped 13 bases, with 12 bases sitting between them. Per germline, CDR1 SGHDN and CDR2 FVKESK. This chain uses TRBV14 with TRBJ1-2, with TRBD1 as a possible D gene (6 bases). The TCR was taken from a woman under 30 in good health. Specimen: memory (CD45RO+) T cells sorted from blood. The CDR3 loop reads CASSQDGGGGTF. The CDR3 DNA sequence: TGTGCCAGCAGCCAAGATGGGGGGGGCGGCACCTTC.